The clone carrying this T cell receptor beta chain was seen only a few times. TCRdb redid the calling of the PCR reads with MiXCR, one entry per CDR3 protein. This table has roughly 1,900 distinct CDR3 sequences, about half appearing once. This entry comes from a study of CD4 and CD8 cells across lung adenocarcinoma regions. Samples came from patients with localized non-small cell lung adenocarcinoma. This CDR3 spans 17 amino acids. CDR1 and CDR2 from the germline V gene are ENHRY and SYGVKD. This clonotype originated in a female donor with lung adenocarcinoma. The CD4 and CD8 labels of this study may be unreliable. This rearrangement joins TRBV10-3 to TRBJ2-5; 8 nucleotides line up with TRBD2. Judging by the DNA end, TRBJ2-1 fits better; the J call may be wrong. Sequencing was carried out using CD4+ T cells from the center of a lung tumor. DNA of the CDR3: TGTGCCATCAGTGAGATCCCGGGAGGGTCGGGAAGCAATGAGCAGTTCTTC. It specifies CAISEIPGGSGSNEQFF.